Below, 19 T cell receptor beta chains from the same sample are listed, as sequenced in a study of T cells after yellow fever vaccination. From the 5' RACE reads, TCRdb called clonotypes with MiXCR, one entry per CDR3 protein. Among 300,000 to 400,000 distinct CDR3 sequences listed, approximately 6% were seen once. The input for sequencing was PBMCs, taken 5 days after the yellow fever booster vaccination. These receptors all come from a man aged 25 to 40 who received the YFV17D yellow fever vaccine.

The rearrangement joins TRBV10-3 to TRBJ2-7, with 11 bases fitting TRBD2. Per the germline V gene, CDR1 is ENHRY and CDR2 is SYGVKD. Trimming at V came to 6 bases and at J to 2 bases, leaving 3 bases not matched to a gene. CDR3 length equals 14 residues. This chain's CDR3 is CAISVAGGPYEQYF. The CDR3 bases are TGTGCCATCAGCGTAGCGGGAGGGCCCTACGAGCAGTACTTC.

This clonotype was seen ten or more times. The CDR3, as DNA: TGTGCCACCAGCAGAGGCTTCGGGCTAGCGGGGGCCGGGGAGCTGTTTTTT. Encoded protein: CATSRGFGLAGAGELFF. The V and J genes are TRBV15 and TRBJ2-2, with 10 positions matching TRBD2. CDR1 and CDR2 (germline): LNHNV, YYDKDF (reference sequence). V lost 1 base, J lost 6 bases, and 8 bases stayed unmatched. This CDR3 is built from 17 residues.

This clonotype occurred a few times. The rearrangement links TRBV5-1 to TRBJ2-2; TRBD2 might be the D (6 bases). In germline, CDR1 is SGHRS, CDR2 YFSETQ. V was pared by 1 base and J by 0 bases, with 13 bases between. The CDR3 is 17 amino acids. The CDR3 region is CASSLQVRGTNTGELFF. CDR3 nucleotides: TGCGCCAGCAGCTTGCAGGTCCGGGGGACGAACACCGGGGAGCTGTTTTTT.

The table lists this clonotype with many counts. J is TRBJ1-3 and V is TRBV6-5; D is ambiguous. This CDR3 is built from 11 residues. CDR1 is MNHEY, CDR2 SVGAGI, per germline. The germline V and J ends were trimmed by 8 bases and 3 bases, with 5 bases remaining between them. The CDR3 nucleotides are TGTGCCAGCTCCTTTGGAAACACCATATATTTT. Amino acids: CASSFGNTIYF.

This clonotype was seen ten or more times. The chain is built from TRBV5-4 and TRBJ2-2; perhaps D is TRBD1 or TRBD2 (5 bases each). Trimming took off 5 bases at V and 4 bases at J, with 12 bases between the two ends. Germline assignment: CDR1 SGHNT and CDR2 YYREEE (reference sequence). The CDR3 contains 14 residues. This chain's CDR3 is CASRGVGGTGELFF. The CDR3 coding sequence is TGTGCCAGCAGGGGGGTAGGAGGCACCGGGGAGCTGTTTTTT.

The J gene is TRBJ2-1, the V gene TRBV28; the match to TRBD2 covers 12 bases. This CDR3 region has 17 residues. V lost 5 bases, J lost 1 base, and 6 bases stayed unmatched. From germline, CDR1 is MDHEN and CDR2 SYDVKM. The CDR3 loop is CASSPLAGGGSYNEQFF. In DNA, the CDR3 is TGTGCCAGCAGTCCTCTAGCGGGAGGGGGGTCCTACAATGAGCAGTTCTTC.

The chain links TRBV7-6 to TRBJ1-4; D unclear. Germline CDR1 reads SGHVS; CDR2 reads FNYEAQ. The germline V and J ends were trimmed by 0 bases and 0 bases, with 5 bases remaining between them. The CDR3 is 15 residues long. CDR3 nucleotide sequence: TGTGCCAGCAGCTTAGCCGCAACAACTAATGAAAAACTGTTTTTT. This gives the protein CASSLAATTNEKLFF.

V gene TRBV3-1 combines with J gene TRBJ2-3, with D possibly being TRBD2 (6 bases). Germline assignment: CDR1 LGHDT and CDR2 YNNKEL (reference sequence). V lost 1 base to trimming and J lost 10 bases, with 18 bases between them. This CDR3 has 15 amino acids. CDR3 region: CASSQGSGGASPQYF. DNA for the CDR3: TGTGCCAGCAGCCAAGGTAGCGGAGGGGCTTCCCCGCAGTATTTT.

This clonotype was counted at least ten times. The chain uses TRBV5-6 and TRBJ2-7; D is possibly TRBD2 (6 bases). Germline loops: CDR1 SGHDT, CDR2 YYEEEE. V was clipped by 4 bases and J by 2 bases, with 13 bases between them. This CDR3 comprises 14 residues. The CDR3 nucleotides are TGTGCCAGCAGCCGGTGGGGGGAACCCTACGAGCAGTACTTC. Protein product: CASSRWGEPYEQYF. Looking up the rest from reference TRBV5-6 and TRBJ2-7 gives the full variable domain: DAGVTQSPTHLIKTRGQQVTLRCSPKSGHDTVSWYQQALGQGPQFIFQYYEEEERQRGNFPDRFSGHQFPNYSSELNVNALLLGDSALYLCASSRWGEPYEQYFGPGTRLTVT.

This clonotype was recorded at least ten times. The V gene is TRBV14, the J gene TRBJ2-4; 9 bases agree with TRBD1. This CDR3 contains 15 residues. The J segment lost 7 bases and the V segment lost 4 bases, leaving 8 bases of the junction unmatched. Germline CDR1 and CDR2: SGHDN and FVKESK. This CDR3 is CASSLAFGQGNIQYF. The CDR3 nucleotides read TGTGCCAGCAGCCTAGCCTTCGGACAGGGGAACATTCAGTACTTC.

This clonotype was seen repeatedly, ten times or more. The chain combines TRBV18 with TRBJ2-3; 8 nucleotides align to TRBD1. Germline V CDR1 and CDR2: KGHSH, LQKENI. The CDR3 loop spans 17 amino acids. V dropped 4 bases and J dropped 1; count of bases not matched to a gene: 10. DNA of the CDR3: TGTGCCAGCTCACTACTCATTACAGGGGGAGGCACAGATACGCAGTATTTT. Amino acids: CASSLLITGGGTDTQYF.

This clonotype was seen more than once but under ten times. The chain joins TRBV11-2 to TRBJ2-6; D is perhaps TRBD1 (5 bases). Trimming shortened V by 3 bases and J by 0 bases, and 12 bases separated the two germline ends. The CDR3 has 17 residues. Looked up from germline, CDR1 is SGHAT and CDR2 is FQNNGV. Written as DNA, the CDR3 is TGTGCCAGCAGCTTGGGGCAGGTACTCTCTGGGGCCAACGTCCTGACTTTC. Translating it yields CASSLGQVLSGANVLTF.

V gene TRBV12-3 or TRBV12-4 combines with J gene TRBJ2-1; D gene ambiguous. The CDR3 consists of 11 residues. V lost 5 bases, J lost 9 bases, and 8 bases lay in between. This chain's CDR3 is CASSPAFEQFF. CDR3 coding DNA: TGTGCCAGCAGTCCGGCCTTTGAGCAGTTCTTC.

The sample holds many counts of this clonotype. The chain recombines TRBV18 with TRBJ2-1, with TRBD1 matching over 12 bases. Germline trimming cut 2 bases from V and 9 bases from J; bases unmatched to any gene: 8. Germline CDR1 and CDR2: KGHSH and LQKENI. The CDR3 totals 16 residues. The CDR3 coding sequence is TGTGCCAGCTCACCATCGGGACAGGGGGCAGGAGCTGAGCAGTTCTTC. It translates to CASSPSGQGAGAEQFF.

This clonotype was seen more than once but under ten times. The chain couples TRBV5-1 to TRBJ1-6; 9 nucleotides match TRBD1. This CDR3 has 17 amino acids. Trimming took 0 bases from V and 10 from J; bases not matched to a gene: 11. In germline, CDR1 is SGHRS, CDR2 YFSETQ. The CDR3 loop reads CASSLVQGAHSPSPLHF. The CDR3 nucleotides are TGCGCCAGCAGCTTGGTACAGGGGGCGCACAGCCCCTCACCCCTCCACTTT.

The J gene is TRBJ2-5, the V gene TRBV7-6, with 8 positions matching TRBD2. Germline-derived CDR1 and CDR2 are SGHVS and FNYEAQ. With 5 bases clipped from V and 2 bases from J, the junction kept 7 bases outside the gene matches. This CDR3 has 15 residues. DNA for the CDR3: TGTGCCAGCAGCCAAGGCGGGACTAGGCAAGAGACCCAGTACTTC. Translation gives CASSQGGTRQETQYF. The variable domain in full, completed from reference TRBV7-6 and TRBJ2-5, reads GAGVSQSPRYKVTKRGQDVALRCDPISGHVSLYWYRQALGQGPEFLTYFNYEAQQDKSGLPNDRFSAERPEGSISTLTIQRTEQRDSAMYRCASSQGGTRQETQYFGPGTRLLVL.

At least ten counts were recorded for this clonotype. J is TRBJ2-3 and V is TRBV28; 7 positions match TRBD2. The V segment lost 9 bases and the J segment 1 base; nucleotides outside the gene matches: 4. Germline-derived CDR1 and CDR2 are MDHEN and SYDVKM. The length of the CDR3 is 13 residues. CDR3 residues: CASLAGGTDTQYF. The DNA of the CDR3 is TGTGCCAGTCTCGCGGGAGGCACAGATACGCAGTATTTT.

This clonotype was recorded at least ten times. The chain combines TRBV28 with TRBJ2-1; a possible D gene is TRBD1 (5 bases). Trimming cost V 5 bases and J 12 bases, with 17 bases left between them. CDR3 size: 13 residues. Germline loops: CDR1 MDHEN, CDR2 SYDVKM. The CDR3 reads CASSKTAQKAQFF. CDR3 DNA: TGTGCCAGCAGTAAGACAGCCCAGAAGGCGCAGTTCTTC.

V and J are TRBV7-2 and TRBJ2-7; D is possibly TRBD1 (6 bases). V was trimmed by 5 bases and J by 2 bases, leaving 10 bases between them. CDR1 SGHTA and CDR2 FQGNSA come from the germline V gene. This CDR3 comprises 13 residues. CDR3 nucleotides: TGTGCCAGCAGCCCGGACAGCACCTACGAGCAGTACTTC. Translation: CASSPDSTYEQYF.